The entry that follows covers one T cell receptor (beta chain) sequence. As yet, its antigen is unknown. Looked up from germline, CDR1 is GTSNPN and CDR2 is SVGIG (reference sequence). V dropped 4 bases and J dropped 7 bases, with 11 bases sitting between them. The CDR3 spans 13 residues. Method: immunoSEQ multiplex PCR; TCRdb's copy keeps in-frame clones and lacks some. The data show more than 85,000 clones, nearly 90% seen once. These data are taken from a study of T cell responses to AZD1222 COVID-19 vaccine. Overall study results and limits: Clonal diversity may have been underestimated in mostly white British donors. Unmutated variant regions are reportedly targeted by nearly half of spike-specific TCRs. Spike-wide coverage was observed for vaccine-associated CD4 TCRs, with dominant responses at 160-218 and 743-854.

The source of this sequence is an adult in good health. The chain links TRBV30 to TRBJ1-6; D is unclear. The specimen comprised peripheral blood, sampled on day 0 of MenACWY control vaccination. CDR3 bases: TGTGCCTGGAAAGATATCAGGAATTCACCCCTCCACTTT. Translating it yields CAWKDIRNSPLHF.